This T cell receptor (beta chain) came from a study of blood T cell repertoires in COVID-19. TCRdb's copy holds only in-frame clones and misses some; the assay was immunoSEQ multiplex PCR. The sample gives more than 60,000 clones, 80% to 90% of which show up once; approximately 4.7% is in the top ten. With V trimmed by 5 bases and J by 4 bases, 8 bases remained unmatched. Per germline, CDR1 SNHLY and CDR2 FYNNEI. This CDR3 spans 15 amino acids. The sequencing sample was made of peripheral blood. The chain employs TRBV2 and TRBJ2-1; 7 positions agree with TRBD2. This TCR was recovered from a man over 45 with active COVID-19. The CDR3 region is CASSKPRTSYNEQFF. As DNA, the CDR3 is TGTGCCAGCAGTAAACCCAGGACTAGTTACAATGAGCAGTTCTTC.